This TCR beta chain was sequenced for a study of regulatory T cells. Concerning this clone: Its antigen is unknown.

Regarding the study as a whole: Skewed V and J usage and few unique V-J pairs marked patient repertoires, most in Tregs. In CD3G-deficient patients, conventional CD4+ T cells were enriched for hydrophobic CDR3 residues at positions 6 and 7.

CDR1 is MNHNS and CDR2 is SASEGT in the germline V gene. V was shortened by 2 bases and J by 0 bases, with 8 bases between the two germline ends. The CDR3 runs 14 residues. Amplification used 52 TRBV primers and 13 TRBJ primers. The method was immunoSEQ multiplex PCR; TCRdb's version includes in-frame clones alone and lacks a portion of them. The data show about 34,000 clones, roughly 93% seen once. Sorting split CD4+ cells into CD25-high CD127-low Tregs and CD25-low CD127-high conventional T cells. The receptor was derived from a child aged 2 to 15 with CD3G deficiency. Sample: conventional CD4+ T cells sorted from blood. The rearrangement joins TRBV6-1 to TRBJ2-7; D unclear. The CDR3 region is CASSEMAASYEQYF. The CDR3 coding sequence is TGTGCCAGCAGTGAAATGGCAGCCTCCTACGAGCAGTACTTC.